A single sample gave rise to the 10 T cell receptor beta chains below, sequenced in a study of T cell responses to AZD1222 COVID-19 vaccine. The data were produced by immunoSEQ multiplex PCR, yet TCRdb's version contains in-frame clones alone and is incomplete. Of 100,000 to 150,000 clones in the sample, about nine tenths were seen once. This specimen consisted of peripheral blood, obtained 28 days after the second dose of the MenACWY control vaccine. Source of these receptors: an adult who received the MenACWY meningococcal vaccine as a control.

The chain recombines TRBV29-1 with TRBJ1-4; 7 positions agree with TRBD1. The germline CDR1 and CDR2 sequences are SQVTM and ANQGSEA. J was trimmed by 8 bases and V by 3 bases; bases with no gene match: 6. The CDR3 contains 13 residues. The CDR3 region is CSVESGGGEKLFF. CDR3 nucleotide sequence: TGCAGCGTTGAGTCAGGGGGAGGCGAAAAACTGTTTTTT.

The CDR3 is CASSSSSGGTEAFF. The CDR3 DNA is TGTGCCAGCAGCTCATCAAGCGGCGGGACTGAAGCTTTCTTT. This chain links TRBV11-2 with TRBJ1-1; no definite D call. Trimming stripped 4 bases from V and 5 bases from J, with 14 bases between. Per the germline V gene, CDR1 is SGHAT and CDR2 is FQNNGV. This CDR3 is 14 amino acids long.

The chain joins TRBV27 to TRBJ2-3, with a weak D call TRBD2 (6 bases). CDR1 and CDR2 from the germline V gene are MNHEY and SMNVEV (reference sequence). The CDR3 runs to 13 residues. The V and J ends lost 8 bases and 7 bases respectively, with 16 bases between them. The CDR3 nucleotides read TGTGCCAGCGGCCCGGGGGTTCGGAATACGCAGTATTTT. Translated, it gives CASGPGVRNTQYF.

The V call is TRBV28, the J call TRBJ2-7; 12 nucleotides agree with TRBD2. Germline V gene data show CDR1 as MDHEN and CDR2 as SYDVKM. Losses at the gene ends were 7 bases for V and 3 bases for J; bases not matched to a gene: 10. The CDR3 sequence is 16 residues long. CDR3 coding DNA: TGTGCCAGCACCCCGAGGGCTAGCGGGAGGGTCTACGAGCAGTACTTC. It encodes CASTPRASGRVYEQYF.

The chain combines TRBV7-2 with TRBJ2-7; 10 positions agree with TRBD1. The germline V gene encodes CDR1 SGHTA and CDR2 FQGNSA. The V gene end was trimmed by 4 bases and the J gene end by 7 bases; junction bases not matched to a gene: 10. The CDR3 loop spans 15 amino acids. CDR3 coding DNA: TGTGCCAGCAGCTCCACCGGGACAGGGGTCTGGGAGCAGTACTTC. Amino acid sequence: CASSSTGTGVWEQYF.

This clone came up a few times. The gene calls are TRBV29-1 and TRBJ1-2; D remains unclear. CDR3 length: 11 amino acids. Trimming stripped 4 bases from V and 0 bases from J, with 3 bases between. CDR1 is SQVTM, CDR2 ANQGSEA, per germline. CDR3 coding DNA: TGCAGCGTTGCCTCTAACTATGGCTACACCTTC. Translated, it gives CSVASNYGYTF.

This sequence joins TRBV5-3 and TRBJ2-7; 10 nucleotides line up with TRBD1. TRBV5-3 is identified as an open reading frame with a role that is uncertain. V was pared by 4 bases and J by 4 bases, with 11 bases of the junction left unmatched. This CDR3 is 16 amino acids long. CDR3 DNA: TGTGCCAGAAGCCAAAGGTGGGGACAGGGGTTGTACGAGCAGTACTTC. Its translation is CARSQRWGQGLYEQYF.

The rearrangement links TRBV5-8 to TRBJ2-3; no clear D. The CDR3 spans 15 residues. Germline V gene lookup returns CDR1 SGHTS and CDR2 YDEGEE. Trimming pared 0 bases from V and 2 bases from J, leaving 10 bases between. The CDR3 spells CASSLGGSATDTQYF. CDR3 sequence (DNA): TGTGCCAGCAGCTTGGGCGGCAGCGCCACAGATACGCAGTATTTT.

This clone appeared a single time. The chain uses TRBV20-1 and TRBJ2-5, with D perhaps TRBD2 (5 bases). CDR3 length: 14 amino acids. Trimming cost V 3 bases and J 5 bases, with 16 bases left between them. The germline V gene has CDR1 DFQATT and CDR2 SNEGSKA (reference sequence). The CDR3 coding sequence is TGCAGTGCTAGTATGAGGGCGGTTAGGGAGACCCAGTACTTC. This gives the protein CSASMRAVRETQYF.

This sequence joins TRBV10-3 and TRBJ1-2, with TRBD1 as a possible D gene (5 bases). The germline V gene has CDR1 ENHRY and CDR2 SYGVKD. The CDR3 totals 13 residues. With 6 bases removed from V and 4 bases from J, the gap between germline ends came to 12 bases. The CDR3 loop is CAISSGYGYGYTF. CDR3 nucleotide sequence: TGTGCCATCAGCTCAGGGTACGGCTATGGCTACACCTTC.